A selection of T cell receptor beta chains follows, all from one sample in a study of T-cell memory formation after mild COVID-19. TCRdb re-called the 5' RACE reads with MiXCR, one entry per CDR3 protein. The sample holds about 600,000 distinct CDR3 sequences, 20% to 25% seen once. Sample: PBMCs or a T cell subset sorted from them (not recorded which). The source is an adult woman who had mild COVID-19 (a few samples of this study predate the infection). Cell type and time point are not known. Both conserved end residues are part of each CDR3.

j_gene: TRBJ2-1
v_gene: TRBV2
CDR3aa: CASRVQLLVEQFF

j_gene: TRBJ2-2
v_gene: TRBV11-2
CDR3aa: CASSSGPLRGTGELFF

j_gene: TRBJ1-4
v_gene: TRBV12-3/TRBV12-4
CDR3aa: CASTGHNEKLFF

j_gene: TRBJ2-3
v_gene: TRBV5-5
CDR3aa: CASIGGEKSTDTQYF

j_gene: TRBJ2-3
v_gene: TRBV30
CDR3aa: CAWSRGMFLDTQYF

j_gene: TRBJ2-7
v_gene: TRBV27
CDR3aa: CASSPLTNGRYEQYF

j_gene: TRBJ2-1
v_gene: TRBV24-1
CDR3aa: CATSDPVLGKYNEQFF

j_gene: TRBJ1-2
v_gene: TRBV29-1
CDR3aa: CSGRDPRQDYGYTF

j_gene: TRBJ1-5
v_gene: TRBV10-3
CDR3aa: CAISPAEDQPQHF

j_gene: TRBJ2-5
v_gene: TRBV3-1
CDR3aa: CASSRNPTGKETQYF

j_gene: TRBJ2-7
v_gene: TRBV25-1
CDR3aa: CASRAGQGPSCEQAF

j_gene: TRBJ2-3
v_gene: TRBV5-5
CDR3aa: CASSISGGWTSTDTQYF

j_gene: TRBJ2-7
v_gene: TRBV29-1
CDR3aa: CSAGGGLDYEQYF

j_gene: TRBJ1-1
v_gene: TRBV7-8
CDR3aa: CASSLGDGEAFF

j_gene: TRBJ2-5
v_gene: TRBV18
CDR3aa: CASSQTAGTSGGRETQYF

j_gene: TRBJ2-3
v_gene: TRBV5-4
CDR3aa: CASSLGAAGGSTDTQYF

j_gene: TRBJ2-7
v_gene: TRBV6-5
CDR3aa: CASSQTGTRSSYEQYF

j_gene: TRBJ2-1
v_gene: TRBV7-6
CDR3aa: CASSIAGVFNEQFF

j_gene: TRBJ2-1
v_gene: TRBV13
CDR3aa: CASSSGLAGGVEQFF

j_gene: TRBJ2-7
v_gene: TRBV5-1
CDR3aa: CASSTGAGFEQYF

j_gene: TRBJ1-2
v_gene: TRBV5-1
CDR3aa: CASSGSLGGSHGYTF

j_gene: TRBJ1-1
v_gene: TRBV9
CDR3aa: CASSVGDRVGAEAFF

j_gene: TRBJ1-2
v_gene: TRBV27
CDR3aa: CASSGHANYGYTF

j_gene: TRBJ2-2
v_gene: TRBV5-1
CDR3aa: CASSLAGSGVQGELFF

j_gene: TRBJ1-2
v_gene: TRBV5-6
CDR3aa: CASSLDRDGYTF

j_gene: TRBJ2-5
v_gene: TRBV7-9
CDR3aa: CASNPGLGETQYF

j_gene: TRBJ2-3
v_gene: TRBV7-2
CDR3aa: CASSTRDLTDTQYF

j_gene: TRBJ2-2
v_gene: TRBV5-1
CDR3aa: CASSFSRGQAGELFF

j_gene: TRBJ2-7
v_gene: TRBV6-5
CDR3aa: CASNRDRLSYEQYF

j_gene: TRBJ1-2
v_gene: TRBV11-2
CDR3aa: CASSHGEGGNGYTF

j_gene: TRBJ2-1
v_gene: TRBV12-3/TRBV12-4
CDR3aa: CASSFGVDEQFF